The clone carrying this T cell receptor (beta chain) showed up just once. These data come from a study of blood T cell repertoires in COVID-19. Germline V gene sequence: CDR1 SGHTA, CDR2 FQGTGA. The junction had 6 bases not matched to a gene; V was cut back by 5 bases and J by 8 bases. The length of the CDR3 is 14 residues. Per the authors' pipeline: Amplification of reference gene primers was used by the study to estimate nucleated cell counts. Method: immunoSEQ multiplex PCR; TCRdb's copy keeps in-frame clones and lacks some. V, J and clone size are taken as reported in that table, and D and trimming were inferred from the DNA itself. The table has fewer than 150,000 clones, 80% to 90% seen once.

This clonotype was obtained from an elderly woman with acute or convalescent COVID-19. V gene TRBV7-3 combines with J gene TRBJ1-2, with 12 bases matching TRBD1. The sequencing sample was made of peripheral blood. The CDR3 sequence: CASSLGQGAGGYTF. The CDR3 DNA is TGTGCCAGCAGCCTGGGACAGGGGGCAGGCGGCTACACCTTC.